These T cell receptor beta chains were read from a single sample in a study of T cell responses to AZD1222 COVID-19 vaccine. Assay used: immunoSEQ multiplex PCR; TCRdb lists only in-frame clones, some missing. The sample includes approximately 84,000 clones, roughly 85% seen only once; the top ten take 8% to 13%. The sample was peripheral blood, taken 28 days after the second AZD1222 dose. These TCRs come from an adult who received the AZD1222 COVID-19 vaccine. The CDR3 runs from the conserved cysteine through the conserved F or W. The order of the fields is D gene, clone size, V gene, J gene, CDR3 protein, CDR3 DNA. D genes are given only for firm matches. Clone sizes are given selectively: once, few, many, or a class where the clone is expanded.

TRBD1	few	TRBV10-3	TRBJ2-3	CAIKGAFSTDTQYF	TGTGCCATTAAGGGGGCGTTTAGCACAGATACGCAGTATTTT
-	once	TRBV5-4	TRBJ2-6	CASSLGYHNSGANVLTF	TGTGCCAGCAGCTTGGGTTATCATAACTCTGGGGCCAACGTCCTGACTTTC
-	-	TRBV18	TRBJ2-5	CASSRLAGWTETQYF	TGTGCCAGCTCACGGTTGGCAGGGTGGACGGAGACCCAGTACTTC
-	-	TRBV1	TRBJ1-5	CTSSRPSLTGPNQPQHF	TGCACCAGCAGCCGTCCCTCGTTGACAGGACCTAATCAGCCCCAGCATTTT
TRBD1	-	TRBV9	TRBJ2-2	CASSTRTGSDTGELFF	TGTGCCAGCAGCACCCGGACAGGGAGTGACACCGGGGAGCTGTTTTTT
-	-	TRBV9	TRBJ2-7	CASSVGNGAEQYF	TGTGCCAGCAGCGTGGGAAATGGGGCCGAGCAGTACTTC
-	-	TRBV4-2	TRBJ1-6	CASSQDRASPLHF	TGTGCCAGCAGCCAAGACAGGGCTTCACCCCTCCACTTT
TRBD1	-	TRBV6-5	TRBJ2-7	CASSPGQTALGEQYF	TGTGCCAGCAGCCCGGGACAGACTGCCCTCGGCGAGCAGTACTTC
TRBD1	-	TRBV28	TRBJ1-6	CASRPKTGAASPLHF	TGTGCCAGCAGGCCGAAGACAGGGGCAGCTTCACCCCTCCACTTT
TRBD1	-	TRBV6-5	TRBJ1-1	CASSLGTGDTEAFF	TGTGCCAGCAGTCTGGGGACAGGGGACACTGAAGCTTTCTTT
TRBD1	-	TRBV6-4	TRBJ1-2	CASSLEGAGGYGYTF	TGTGCCAGCAGTCTCGAAGGGGCAGGGGGCTATGGCTACACCTTC
-	-	TRBV7-9	TRBJ2-7	CASTPRAYEQYF	TGTGCCAGCACCCCGAGGGCCTACGAGCAGTACTTC
-	once	TRBV3-1/TRBV3-2	TRBJ1-6	CASSQPRGAGDNSPLHF	TGTGCCAGCAGCCAACCGCGGGGGGCCGGCGATAATTCACCCCTCCACTTT
TRBD1	-	TRBV24-1	TRBJ1-5	CATSDRTGSDQPQHF	TGTGCCACCAGTGATAGGACAGGGAGCGATCAGCCCCAGCATTTT
-	-	TRBV19	TRBJ2-2	CASSMTGVDTGELFF	TGTGCCAGTAGTATGACAGGCGTGGACACCGGGGAGCTGTTTTTT
-	-	TRBV28	TRBJ1-1	CASSRISMPNTEAFF	TGTGCCAGCAGTCGAATTTCGATGCCGAACACTGAAGCTTTCTTT
-	-	TRBV28	TRBJ1-1	CASKRGRMNTEAFF	TGTGCCAGCAAACGGGGACGGATGAACACTGAAGCTTTCTTT
-	-	TRBV11-3	TRBJ1-1	CASSLGGNTEAFF	TGTGCCAGCAGCCTCGGAGGGAACACTGAAGCTTTCTTT
TRBD2	-	TRBV5-1	TRBJ2-5	CASSLQGLAGEETQYF	TGCGCCAGCAGCTTGCAGGGGCTAGCGGGGGAGGAGACCCAGTACTTC
TRBD1	-	TRBV11-3	TRBJ2-5	CASSAKTGDRETQYF	TGTGCCAGCAGCGCAAAAACAGGGGACAGAGAGACCCAGTACTTC
-	-	TRBV6-5	TRBJ2-2	CVARGAGELFF	TGTGTAGCCAGGGGAGCCGGGGAGCTGTTTTTT
-	-	TRBV2	TRBJ1-5	CASTQEPNQPQHF	TGTGCCAGCACCCAGGAACCTAATCAGCCCCAGCATTTT
TRBD2	few	TRBV7-8	TRBJ2-2	CASSLARLAGGTGELFF	TGTGCCAGCAGCTTAGCGCGACTAGCGGGGGGAACCGGGGAGCTGTTTTTT
-	-	TRBV5-4	TRBJ2-1	CASSLRTSSYNEQFF	TGTGCCAGCAGCCTCCGGACGTCCTCCTACAATGAGCAGTTCTTC
-	-	TRBV3-1/TRBV3-2	TRBJ2-7	CASSLQTTRSNEQYF	TGTGCCAGCAGCCTACAGACGACTAGATCAAACGAGCAGTACTTC
-	-	TRBV7-8	TRBJ2-5	CASSHGETQYF	TGTGCCAGCAGCCACGGGGAGACCCAGTACTTC
-	-	TRBV29-1	TRBJ1-1	CSVDRDTEAFF	TGCAGCGTTGATAGGGACACTGAAGCTTTCTTT
-	-	TRBV6-5	TRBJ1-2	CASSRDRNYGYTF	TGTGCCAGCAGTCGAGACAGGAACTATGGCTACACCTTC
-	-	TRBV10-3	TRBJ1-6	CAIRNQGRVPLHF	TGTGCCATCAGGAATCAGGGGAGGGTACCCCTCCACTTT
TRBD1	-	TRBV11-2	TRBJ1-4	CASSLDRGPNEKLFF	TGTGCCAGCAGCCTAGACAGGGGCCCTAATGAAAAACTGTTTTTT
-	-	TRBV19	TRBJ1-1	CASAKTGQMNTEAFF	TGTGCCAGTGCGAAGACCGGACAGATGAACACTGAAGCTTTCTTT
TRBD1	-	TRBV14	TRBJ1-6	CASSQTGTGISPLHF	TGTGCCAGCAGCCAAACCGGGACAGGGATTTCACCCCTCCACTTT
TRBD1	once	TRBV6-1	TRBJ1-1	CASSEGGQGVAFF	TGTGCCAGCAGTGAAGGTGGACAGGGTGTAGCTTTCTTT
-	-	TRBV11-3	TRBJ2-6	CASSLRGANVLTF	TGTGCCAGCAGCTTACGAGGGGCCAACGTCCTGACTTTC
-	-	TRBV2	TRBJ1-5	CASSRDSASNQPQHF	TGTGCCAGCAGTAGGGACTCCGCTAGCAATCAGCCCCAGCATTTT
-	-	TRBV7-2	TRBJ1-2	CASSAQIGYTF	TGTGCCAGCAGCGCCCAAATTGGCTACACCTTC
-	-	TRBV2	TRBJ1-5	CASGFSNQPQHF	TGTGCCAGCGGGTTTAGCAATCAGCCCCAGCATTTT
TRBD1	-	TRBV6-1	TRBJ1-2	CASSDRTGGGYTF	TGTGCCAGCAGTGACCGGACAGGTGGTGGCTACACCTTC
TRBD1	few	TRBV7-8	TRBJ2-1	CASSQQRTGLFNEQFF	TGTGCCAGCAGCCAACAGCGGACAGGGTTATTCAATGAGCAGTTCTTC
-	-	TRBV18	TRBJ2-5	CASSPRTAQETQYF	TGTGCCAGCTCACCCCGCACCGCACAAGAGACCCAGTACTTC
-	once	TRBV12-3/TRBV12-4	TRBJ2-5	CASSWNGETQYF	TGTGCCAGCAGTTGGAATGGAGAGACCCAGTACTTC
-	-	TRBV6-5	TRBJ2-3	CASFMTDTQYF	TGTGCCAGCTTTATGACAGATACGCAGTATTTT
-	once	TRBV9	TRBJ2-2	CASTALTGELFF	TGTGCCAGCACCGCATTGACCGGGGAGCTGTTTTTT
-	once	TRBV9	TRBJ2-7	CASSVAPGFTYEQYF	TGTGCCAGCAGCGTAGCTCCGGGGTTCACCTACGAGCAGTACTTC
TRBD2	-	TRBV5-1	TRBJ2-5	CASSSSGGQETQYF	TGCGCCAGCAGCTCTAGCGGGGGGCAAGAGACCCAGTACTTC
TRBD1	-	TRBV19	TRBJ1-1	CASTFETGGINTEAFF	TGTGCCAGTACCTTTGAAACAGGGGGGATTAACACTGAAGCTTTCTTT
-	few	TRBV5-4	TRBJ1-3	CASSLGGAGNTIYF	TGTGCCAGCAGCTTGGGGGGAGCTGGAAACACCATATATTTT
TRBD2	once	TRBV2	TRBJ2-5	CASSPLAGETQYF	TGTGCCAGCAGCCCCTTAGCGGGGGAGACCCAGTACTTC
-	-	TRBV6-6	TRBJ2-3	CASSPRGGLRGTYTDTQYF	TGTGCCAGCAGTCCCCGGGGTGGGTTAAGGGGGACCTACACAGATACGCAGTATTTT
-	-	TRBV12-3/TRBV12-4	TRBJ2-7	CASSPKDYYEQYF	TGTGCCAGCAGCCCTAAAGACTACTACGAGCAGTACTTC
-	-	TRBV7-3	TRBJ2-3	CASSPDRRGPDTQYF	TGTGCCAGCAGCCCCGACAGAAGAGGACCAGATACGCAGTATTTT
-	once	TRBV19	TRBJ1-5	CASSIRQPNQPQHF	TGTGCCAGTAGTATCCGACAGCCTAATCAGCCCCAGCATTTT
-	-	TRBV6-1	TRBJ1-2	CASSEVKGPYGYTF	TGTGCCAGCAGTGAAGTGAAGGGCCCCTATGGCTACACCTTC
-	-	TRBV19	TRBJ2-3	CASGDTGTDTQYF	TGTGCCAGTGGGGACACTGGCACAGATACGCAGTATTTT
TRBD2	-	TRBV3-1/TRBV3-2	TRBJ2-2	CAGSRSGGTGELFF	TGTGCCGGCTCGCGAAGCGGGGGAACCGGGGAGCTGTTTTTT
-	-	TRBV27	TRBJ2-5	CASSLGGPQETQYF	TGTGCCAGCAGTTTGGGGGGACCCCAAGAGACCCAGTACTTC